This TCR beta chain emerged from a study of memory CD4+ T cells and cytomegalovirus serostatus. Single viable CD3+CD4+CD8-CD45RO+ cells were sorted as the memory CD4+ T cells. Serum IgG to CMV pp150, pp28, p38 and p52 defined serostatus. Generated by immunoSEQ multiplex PCR, the TCRdb table keeps only in-frame clones and is missing some. Of roughly 53,000 clones listed, roughly four fifths are singletons. The length of the CDR3 is 13 residues. Germline CDR1 and CDR2: KGHSH and LQKENI. V was cut by 6 bases and J by 10 bases, with 18 bases left in between. Sample: memory CD4+ T cells from blood. The TCR originated in an adult in good health and CMV-seronegative. This chain uses TRBV18 with TRBJ1-1; no definite D call. The CDR3 region is CASSPETLTGAFF. CDR3 in DNA: TGTGCCAGCTCCCCGGAGACCCTAACGGGAGCTTTCTTT. The whole variable domain, filled in from reference TRBV18 and TRBJ1-1, reads NAGVMQNPRHLVRRRGQEARLRCSPMKGHSHVYWYRQLPEEGLKFMVYLQKENIIDESGMPKERFSAEFPKEGPSILRIQQVVRGDSAAYFCASSPETLTGAFFGQGTRLTVV.